A single sample is the source of the 22 T cell receptor beta chains below, sequenced in a study of T cells in Graves' hyperthyroidism and ophthalmopathy. RNA transcripts yielded amplified TCR beta CDR3 regions. HTBI primers were employed in a first-round RT-PCR of the TCR CDR3. TCRdb fed the multiplex PCR reads into MiXCR, producing one record per CDR3 protein. The sample has some 500,000 distinct CDR3 sequences; roughly a quarter are singletons. What was sequenced was blood. These receptors came from a woman aged 30 to 39 with Graves' ophthalmopathy.

The chain joins TRBV28 to TRBJ2-7; TRBD2 is a possible D gene (6 bases). Trimming took off 5 bases at V and 6 bases at J, with 20 bases between the two ends. The CDR3 has 15 residues. Per the germline V gene, CDR1 is MDHEN and CDR2 is SYDVKM. The CDR3 DNA reads TGTGCCAGCAGTCCCGCCGGGACTGCCGCTCCCGAGCAGTACTTC. Translated: CASSPAGTAAPEQYF.

The V and J genes are TRBV28 and TRBJ1-2; unclear D gene. CDR1 is MDHEN, CDR2 SYDVKM, per germline. The CDR3 is 14 amino acids. V was pared by 5 bases and J by 4 bases, with 14 bases between. CDR3 amino acids: CASSRGKSSYGYTF. The DNA for the CDR3 is TGTGCCAGCAGTCGCGGGAAGAGCAGCTATGGCTACACCTTC.

This rearrangement joins TRBV28 to TRBJ2-7, with TRBD2 identical over 7 bases. The J segment lost 4 bases and the V segment lost 7 bases, leaving 13 bases of the junction unmatched. This CDR3 has 15 residues. Germline loops: CDR1 MDHEN, CDR2 SYDVKM. CDR3: CASTPTSLAAYEQYF. CDR3 sequence (DNA): TGTGCCAGCACCCCGACTAGTCTAGCGGCGTACGAGCAGTACTTC.

This chain joins TRBV7-8 and TRBJ2-2; D is unresolved. Germline CDR1 SGHVS, CDR2 FQNEAQ. This CDR3 comprises 15 residues. Deletions cut 0 bases from V and 0 bases from J, with 5 bases between. In DNA form, the CDR3 reads TGTGCCAGCAGCTTAGCTCTATCGAACACCGGGGAGCTGTTTTTT. Protein product: CASSLALSNTGELFF.

This clonotype was seen many times. This rearrangement joins TRBV6-2 or TRBV6-3 to TRBJ1-5, with D tentatively TRBD1 (6 bases). The CDR3 extends over 15 amino acids. From germline, CDR1 is MNHEY and CDR2 SVGEGT. Trimming shortened V by 8 bases and J by 2 bases, and 16 bases separated the two germline ends. The CDR3 DNA follows: TGTGCCAGCCGAGGGGGGGTGAATGGCAATCAGCCCCAGCATTTT. It yields the protein CASRGGVNGNQPQHF.

A few counts support this clonotype. Written as DNA, the CDR3 is TGTGCCAGCAGTGGCCATCAGGGTTTAAGGTTGCTTCAGCCCCAGCATTTT. It translates to CASSGHQGLRLLQPQHF. V gene TRBV12-3 or TRBV12-4 combines with J gene TRBJ1-5, with a possible D match to TRBD1 (5 bases). This CDR3 spans 17 amino acids. The V end lost 5 bases, the J end lost 6 bases, and 23 bases lay between the germline ends.

This clonotype was picked up many times. The chain has TRBV7-2 and TRBJ1-6; 8 positions match TRBD1. The junction had 9 bases not matched to a gene; V was cut back by 3 bases and J by 17 bases. The CDR3 has 13 amino acids. In germline, CDR1 is SGHTA, CDR2 FQGNSA. CDR3 protein: CASSFTVTGEVHF. CDR3 coding DNA: TGTGCCAGCAGCTTTACGGTGACAGGGGAGGTCCACTTT.

The chain links TRBV5-1 to TRBJ2-7; D assignment may be TRBD1 or TRBD2 (5 bases each). This CDR3 region has 14 residues. V lost 4 bases, J lost 6 bases, and 17 bases lay in between. CDR1 is SGHRS and CDR2 is YFSETQ in the germline V gene. For the CDR3, the DNA is TGCGCCAGCAGCCCCCCAGGGACCTCCGTCGAGCAGTACTTC. Encoded protein: CASSPPGTSVEQYF.

This clonotype came up many times. The genes are TRBV6-2 or TRBV6-3 and TRBJ1-5, with TRBD1 identical over 7 bases. J was trimmed by 4 bases and V by 5 bases; bases with no gene match: 5. The length of the CDR3 is 14 residues. CDR1 and CDR2 from the germline V gene are MNHEY and SVGEGT. CDR3 nucleotide sequence: TGTGCCAGCAGTCCGGACAGGATAAATCAGCCCCAGCATTTT. Amino acids: CASSPDRINQPQHF.

V usage is TRBV5-1 and J usage is TRBJ1-1; D gene ambiguous. The CDR3 length is 14 residues. The germline V and J ends were trimmed by 3 bases and 0 bases, with 9 bases remaining between them. Germline CDR1 and CDR2: SGHRS and YFSETQ. CDR3 region: CASSSTQVNTEAFF. As DNA, the CDR3 is TGCGCCAGCAGCTCGACTCAGGTGAACACTGAAGCTTTCTTT. Complete variable domain (other parts from reference TRBV5-1 and TRBJ1-1): KAGVTQTPRYLIKTRGQQVTLSCSPISGHRSVSWYQQTPGQGLQFLFEYFSETQRNKGNFPGRFSGRQFSNSRSEMNVSTLELGDSALYLCASSSTQVNTEAFFGQGTRLTVV.

This clonotype showed up just a few times. The chain carries TRBV6-1 and TRBJ1-2; D remains unclear. CDR1 MNHNS and CDR2 SASEGT come from the germline V gene. Between the trimmed V and J ends, which lost 6 bases and 1 base, there was a span of 9 bases. CDR3 length: 13 amino acids. CDR3 residues: CASRLDFNYGYTF. The CDR3 DNA follows: TGTGCCAGCAGATTGGACTTTAACTATGGCTACACCTTC.

The table lists this clonotype with a few counts. The V call is TRBV5-1, the J call TRBJ1-1; TRBD1 aligns across 11 bases. The V gene end was trimmed by 4 bases and the J gene end by 1 base; junction bases not matched to a gene: 9. Germline V CDR1 and CDR2: SGHRS, YFSETQ. CDR3 size: 17 residues. The CDR3 spells CASSPPDRGLTNTEAFF. CDR3 nucleotides: TGCGCCAGCAGCCCACCGGACAGGGGGCTAACGAACACTGAAGCTTTCTTT.

The gene calls are TRBV12-3 or TRBV12-4 and TRBJ1-2; D gene uncertain. The V end lost 4 bases, the J end lost 3 bases, and 12 bases lay between the germline ends. The CDR3 spans 14 residues. Here the CDR3 DNA reads TGTGCCAGCAGTTCCCAAAACGCCGACTATGGCTACACCTTC. Translating it yields CASSSQNADYGYTF.

This clonotype was seen more than once but under ten times. The rearrangement joins TRBV12-3 or TRBV12-4 to TRBJ1-1; no firm D call. CDR3 size: 13 residues. The V end lost 6 bases, the J end lost 4 bases, and 12 bases lay between the germline ends. CDR3 nucleotide sequence: TGTGCCAGCAGCCCTGAGTGGGGCACTGAAGCTTTCTTT. Amino acid sequence: CASSPEWGTEAFF.

The J gene is TRBJ2-7, the V gene TRBV12-3 or TRBV12-4; 12 bases are shared with TRBD2. The CDR3 has 15 amino acids. J lost 5 bases, V lost 6 bases, and 8 bases had no gene match. The CDR3 bases are TGTGCCAGCAGGGGTTGGACTAGCGGGACCCACGAGCAGTACTTC. This translates into CASRGWTSGTHEQYF.

This clonotype was observed many times. The chain has TRBV2 and TRBJ2-3, with TRBD1 matching over 11 bases. This CDR3 has 16 amino acids. Germline lookup yields CDR1 SNHLY and CDR2 FYNNEI. Trimming took 8 bases from V and 3 from J; bases not matched to a gene: 10. The DNA of the CDR3 is TGTGCCAGCCCCCGGGGTGGGACAGGGGGAACAGATACGCAGTATTTT. As protein: CASPRGGTGGTDTQYF.

This chain joins TRBV29-1 and TRBJ2-3, with TRBD2 identical over 11 bases. The junction had 3 bases not matched to a gene; V was cut back by 2 bases and J by 5 bases. The CDR3 extends over 14 amino acids. CDR1 is SQVTM, CDR2 ANQGSEA, per germline. The CDR3 DNA reads as TGCAGCGTTGAACTGGGACTAGCGGTAGATACGCAGTATTTT. Its protein is CSVELGLAVDTQYF.

This clonotype was detected once. This may be a read error: a much more frequent sequence differs by one nucleotide. J is TRBJ2-2 and V is TRBV12-3 or TRBV12-4, with TRBD2 as a possible D gene (5 bases). The length of the CDR3 is 14 residues. CDR3 coding DNA: TGTGCCAGCAGTTTAGAGGCGCGTACCGGGGAGCTGTGTTTT. Amino acids: CASSLEARTGELCF.

In its sample, this clonotype was seen many times. One end of the junction fails to match germline, which may point to a read error. The V and J genes are TRBV6-2 or TRBV6-3 and TRBJ1-1; 7 bases map to TRBD1. Germline V lookup: CDR1 MNHEY, CDR2 SVGEGT. The CDR3 has 11 residues. CDR3 nucleotide sequence: TGTGCCAGCAGTTACGCCGGGACAGTGGTCTTT. Translation: CASSYAGTVVF.

This clonotype was recorded at least ten times. This chain joins TRBV10-3 and TRBJ2-7; 7 bases are a match to TRBD1. The CDR3 covers 13 residues. Trimming took 6 bases from V and 6 from J; bases not matched to a gene: 8. Germline assignment: CDR1 ENHRY and CDR2 SYGVKD. The CDR3 DNA sequence: TGTGCCATCAGATCGGGACAGTCGGCCGAGCAGTACTTC. It codes for CAIRSGQSAEQYF.

The chain joins TRBV2 to TRBJ2-5, with no clear D. The CDR3 has 12 residues. Germline assignment: CDR1 SNHLY and CDR2 FYNNEI. V shed 5 bases and J shed 5 bases, with 9 bases lying between them. The CDR3 sequence is CASSRSRETQYF. The CDR3 coding sequence is TGTGCCAGCAGTCGGTCGAGGGAGACCCAGTACTTC.

This chain links TRBV6-2 or TRBV6-3 with TRBJ2-5, with D unclear. The germline V gene has CDR1 MNHEY and CDR2 SVGEGT. V gave up 4 bases and J gave up 2 bases, with 8 bases separating them. The CDR3 consists of 13 residues. CDR3 residues: CASSSPVQETQYF. The CDR3 DNA sequence: TGTGCCAGCAGTTCCCCCGTACAAGAGACCCAGTACTTC.